The clone carrying this T cell receptor (beta chain) was counted between two and nine times. What it binds is unknown. The sample belongs to a study of CD8 T cells in ankylosing spondylitis. Study results and limitations: Characteristic, it appeared, of ankylosing spondylitis blood was a TCR beta motif of roughly eight highly homologous variants.

Germline V gene lookup returns CDR1 DFQATT and CDR2 SNEGSKA (reference sequence). The length of the CDR3 is 11 residues. Between the trimmed V and J ends, which lost 5 bases and 9 bases, there was a span of 11 bases. TCRdb reprocessed the 5' RACE reads with MiXCR, giving one entry per CDR3 protein. This table has about 360,000 distinct CDR3 sequences, 20% to 25% appearing once. Material: blood, either unsorted or a sorted T cell fraction (not recorded which). The TCR sequence derives from a male donor with ankylosing spondylitis or in good health (not recorded which). V and J are TRBV20-1 and TRBJ2-1; D is possibly TRBD2 (5 bases). The CDR3 is CSALGVGEQFF. DNA for the CDR3: TGCAGTGCTCTCGGGGTGGGTGAGCAGTTCTTC.